This T cell receptor beta chain originates from a study of CD8 T cells in ankylosing spondylitis. Broader study findings: Disease-linked clones reportedly concentrated significantly in matched ankylosing spondylitis synovial fluid.

TCRdb passed the 5' RACE reads through MiXCR, listing each CDR3 protein once. Here the sample spans about 92,000 distinct CDR3 sequences, about 9.1% being singletons. The CDR3 covers 15 residues. CDR1 and CDR2 (germline): LNHDA, SQIVND (reference sequence). Trimming took 4 bases from V and 0 from J; bases not matched to a gene: 2. This clonotype was picked up many times. Its antigen is as yet unknown. The receptor was isolated from a male donor with ankylosing spondylitis or in good health (not recorded which). This chain links TRBV19 with TRBJ2-3; TRBD2 matches at 9 bases. The material sequenced was blood, either unsorted or a sorted T cell fraction (not recorded which). CDR3 sequence: CASSTTSGSTDTQYF. CDR3 sequence (DNA): TGTGCCAGTAGTACGACTAGCGGAAGCACAGATACGCAGTATTTT.